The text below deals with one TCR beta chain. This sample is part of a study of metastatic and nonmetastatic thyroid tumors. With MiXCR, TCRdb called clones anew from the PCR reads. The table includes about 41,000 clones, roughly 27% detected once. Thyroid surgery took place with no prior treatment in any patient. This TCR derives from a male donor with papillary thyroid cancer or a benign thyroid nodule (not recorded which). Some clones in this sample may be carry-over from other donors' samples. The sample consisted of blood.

The CDR3 nucleotides are TGCAGTGCTCAACTCCCGGGACTAGCGGAGCAGTTCTTC. Residues: CSAQLPGLAEQFF. The chain has TRBV20-1 and TRBJ2-1; TRBD2 matches 10 bases. CDR1 is DFQATT and CDR2 is SNEGSKA in the germline V gene (reference sequence). The ends lost 5 bases at V and 10 bases at J; junction bases unmatched: 8. CDR3 length: 13 amino acids.